The rows below give T cell receptor beta chains drawn from one sample of a study of cytomegalovirus exposure and HLA in healthy donors. The assay was immunoSEQ multiplex PCR, and TCRdb's table has in-frame clones only and misses some. This table has a few hundred thousand clones, 80% to 90% appearing once. The sequenced sample consisted of PBMCs. Receptor source: a man aged 25 to 45 in good health and CMV-seronegative. Both conserved end residues are part of each CDR3. D genes are given only for firm matches. Rows give clone size only sometimes, using once, few, many, or a class for an expanded clone.

size,V,D,J,DNA,CDR3
.,TRBV2,TRBD1,TRBJ2-3,TGTGCCAGCAGCCAGGGGCAGGGGGTACCAGATACGCAGTATTTT,CASSQGQGVPDTQYF
.,TRBV15,.,TRBJ2-1,TGTGCCACCAGCAGGGAAGGGAGCGTGTACAATGAGCAGTTCTTC,CATSREGSVYNEQFF
.,TRBV6-1,.,TRBJ2-5,TGTGCCAGCACAATTTGGGACAACCAAGAGACCCAGTACTTC,CASTIWDNQETQYF
.,TRBV23-1,TRBD1,TRBJ2-5,TGCGCCAGCAGCCCGGTCCCGCCATTTTCGACAGGGGTAGTAGAGACCCAGTACTTC,CASSPVPPFSTGVVETQYF
.,TRBV4-2,.,TRBJ2-2,TGTGCCAGCACACTCTCGACACGGGATTTTCTGGGCACCGGGGAGCTGTTTTTT,CASTLSTRDFLGTGELFF
.,TRBV9,.,TRBJ2-3,TGTGCCAGCAGCGACTCCTTGACAGGCCTAAACACAGATACGCAGTATTTT,CASSDSLTGLNTDTQYF
few,TRBV7-9,TRBD1,TRBJ2-6,TGTGCTTTCCCGGACAGGGTGAATGGGGCCAGCGTCCTGACTTTC,CAFPDRVNGASVLTF
.,TRBV5-1,TRBD2,TRBJ2-5,TGCGCCAGCAGCTTGGCGGGGACTAGCGGGGCTAACGGTCGTTACTTC,CASSLAGTSGANGRYF
.,TRBV15,TRBD2,TRBJ2-1,TGTGCCACCAGCAGAGGACTGGGGGAGGGGTCCTACAATGAGCAGTTCTTC,CATSRGLGEGSYNEQFF
.,TRBV2,TRBD1,TRBJ1-1,TGTGCCAGCAGGCGAACGGACAGGTGGAACACTGAAGCTTTCTTT,CASRRTDRWNTEAFF
.,TRBV6-5,.,TRBJ1-4,TGTGCCAGCAGAGATAACAGGATCCGTAAGCTGTTTTTT,CASRDNRIRKLFF
.,TRBV6-6,TRBD2,TRBJ2-3,TGTGCCAGCAGACCGAGCGGGGGGAGCACAGATACGCAGTATTTT,CASRPSGGSTDTQYF
.,TRBV6-8,TRBD1,TRBJ1-1,TGTGCCAGCAGCCTGGGGGACAGGGAGGACACTGAAGCTTTCTTT,CASSLGDREDTEAFF
.,TRBV7-3,TRBD2,TRBJ2-3,TGTGCCAGCAGTCCGGGGGGGTCGAAAAATACGCAGTATTTT,CASSPGGSKNTQYF
.,TRBV6-6,TRBD2,TRBJ2-1,TGTGCCAGCAGTTACTCGGCGGGGGGGCCCTCCAATGAGCAGTTCTTC,CASSYSAGGPSNEQFF
.,TRBV19,.,TRBJ1-1,TGTGCCAGTAATGCCATCGGGATGAACACTGAAGCTTTCTTT,CASNAIGMNTEAFF
few,TRBV5-1,TRBD1,TRBJ1-2,TGCGCCAGCACTGTAGGACAGGGCTATGGCTACACCTTC,CASTVGQGYGYTF
.,TRBV7-6,.,TRBJ2-5,TGTGCCAGCAGCTTAGGGACGGGGGAGACCCAGTACTTC,CASSLGTGETQYF
.,TRBV2,TRBD2,TRBJ2-5,TGTGCCAGCAGTCCTGGACTAGCGGGGTACCAAGAGACCCAGTACTTC,CASSPGLAGYQETQYF
.,TRBV25-1,.,TRBJ2-7,TGTGCCAGCAGTGAATCCGAACAGGTCTTTTACGAGCAGTACTTC,CASSESEQVFYEQYF
.,TRBV4-2,TRBD1,TRBJ2-3,TGTGCCAGCAGGCCGGGACAGACTAGCACAGATACGCAGTATTTT,CASRPGQTSTDTQYF
.,TRBV7-9,.,TRBJ2-1,TGTGCCAGCATAGCTGGAAAGGGGATGAAGGGTGAGCAGTTCTTC,CASIAGKGMKGEQFF
.,TRBV4-2,.,TRBJ2-3,TGTGCCAGCAGCCAAGAGGTAATAGCGACAGATACGCAGTATTTT,CASSQEVIATDTQYF
.,TRBV2,TRBD1,TRBJ2-1,TGTGCCAGCATGGAACAGGGGGTTTCCTACAATGAGCAGTTCTTC,CASMEQGVSYNEQFF
.,TRBV7-2,.,TRBJ2-6,TGTGCCAGCAGCAACCGGACAGTGAGCTCTGGGGCCAGCGTCCTGACTTTC,CASSNRTVSSGASVLTF
few,TRBV7-3,.,TRBJ1-1,TGTGCCAGCAGGACCCACCCGGACAGTCGCCTGACTGAAGCTTTCTTT,CASRTHPDSRLTEAFF
few,TRBV5-8,.,TRBJ1-5,TGTGCCAGCAGCTTTTCCGCGAGCAATCAGCCCCAGCATTTT,CASSFSASNQPQHF
once,TRBV7-9,.,TRBJ2-5,TGTGCCAGCAGCTCTTTAGAGACCCAGTACTTC,CASSSLETQYF
.,TRBV7-3,TRBD1,TRBJ2-5,TGTGCCAGCAGCCAGGGGGCGATTGAGACCCAGTACTTC,CASSQGAIETQYF
.,TRBV10-3,TRBD1,TRBJ2-7,TGTGCCATCAGTGAGTCGGGGGGACAGGGGTCCTACGAGCAGTACTTC,CAISESGGQGSYEQYF
once,TRBV13,.,TRBJ2-5,TGTGCCAGCAGACCAGCCTTGAGAGGGGAGACCCAGTACTTC,CASRPALRGETQYF
few,TRBV6-6,.,TRBJ1-1,TGTGCCAGCAGTCTAATGACCGGGGGAGGCACTGAAGCTTTCTTT,CASSLMTGGGTEAFF
.,TRBV9,.,TRBJ1-3,TGTGCCAGCAGCGCAGAAATACAGCCTACGCAAGACACCATATATTTT,CASSAEIQPTQDTIYF
.,TRBV7-3,.,TRBJ1-6,TGTGCCAGCAGCTTACAGGCGAGGGCCTATAATTCACCCCTCCACTTT,CASSLQARAYNSPLHF
.,TRBV5-1,.,TRBJ2-7,TGCGCCAGCAGCGACAAAGACAGTACGGACCGCTACGAGCAGTACTTC,CASSDKDSTDRYEQYF
.,TRBV5-5,TRBD2,TRBJ2-7,TGTGCCAGCAGCACCGGGACTAGCGCCTTCTACGAGCAGTACTTC,CASSTGTSAFYEQYF
once,TRBV5-1,TRBD1,TRBJ2-2,TGCGCCAGCAGCTTTAAGGACAGGGACACCGGGGAGCTGTTTTTT,CASSFKDRDTGELFF
.,TRBV6-5,.,TRBJ2-7,TGTGCCAGCAGTTCCCCGGGGACTCCCTACGAGCAGTACTTC,CASSSPGTPYEQYF
.,TRBV7-9,TRBD1,TRBJ1-2,TGTGCCAGCACCTCTAGGACAGGGGATGGCTACACCTTC,CASTSRTGDGYTF
.,TRBV11-2,.,TRBJ2-3,TGTGCCAGCAGCATACGACAGGCTAGCACAGATACGCAGTATTTT,CASSIRQASTDTQYF
.,TRBV29-1,.,TRBJ1-2,TGCAGCGTTGAAGGGGACGTCGGGGGGAGAGGTAACTATGGCTACACCTTC,CSVEGDVGGRGNYGYTF
.,TRBV4-1,.,TRBJ2-5,TGCGCCAGCAGCCAAGCCCGGGACTTCCAAGAGACCCAGTACTTC,CASSQARDFQETQYF
.,TRBV4-1,TRBD2,TRBJ2-2,TGCGCCAGCAGCCTTGATAGGACTAGCGCAAACACCGGGGAGCTGTTTTTT,CASSLDRTSANTGELFF
.,TRBV10-1,.,TRBJ2-7,TGCGCCAGCAGTGACCCCATCAGTGACTTC,CASSDPISDF
.,TRBV28,TRBD1,TRBJ2-1,TGTGCCAGCAGTTACACCGGGACAGGGTACAATGAGCAGTTCTTC,CASSYTGTGYNEQFF
.,TRBV4-1,.,TRBJ2-7,TGCGCCAGCAGCCAAGAAAGAGGATACGAGCAGTACTTC,CASSQERGYEQYF
.,TRBV5-4,TRBD2,TRBJ2-7,TGTGCCAGCAGCCACGGACTAGCGAGCTACGAGCAGTACTTC,CASSHGLASYEQYF
.,TRBV5-1,.,TRBJ1-1,TGCGCCAGCAGCTTGTTCGGGGTAAACACTGAAGCTTTCTTT,CASSLFGVNTEAFF
.,TRBV6-5,TRBD1,TRBJ2-1,TGTGCCAGCAGAGGGACAGGGAGGAATGAGCAGTTCTTC,CASRGTGRNEQFF
.,TRBV5-1,.,TRBJ1-4,TGCGCCAGCAGCTTGGAGGGAGCTGAAAAACTGTTTTTT,CASSLEGAEKLFF
.,TRBV2,.,TRBJ1-2,TGTGCCAGCAGTGACAGGGTGTATGGCTACACCTTC,CASSDRVYGYTF
.,TRBV19,TRBD1,TRBJ2-2,TGTGCCAGTAGTCCATGGGGGGGACAGGGAACGGGCGGGGAGCTGTTTTTT,CASSPWGGQGTGGELFF
.,TRBV19,.,TRBJ2-7,TGTGCCAGTAGTCCCCGAAGGACGGGGTACGAGCAGTACTTC,CASSPRRTGYEQYF
.,TRBV9,TRBD1,TRBJ2-1,TGTGCCAGCAGCACTGGACAGGCGGCGGGTAATGAGCAGTTCTTC,CASSTGQAAGNEQFF
.,TRBV5-1,TRBD2,TRBJ2-7,TGCGCCAGCAGCTCGCGGGGGACGGCCTACGAGCAGTACTTC,CASSSRGTAYEQYF